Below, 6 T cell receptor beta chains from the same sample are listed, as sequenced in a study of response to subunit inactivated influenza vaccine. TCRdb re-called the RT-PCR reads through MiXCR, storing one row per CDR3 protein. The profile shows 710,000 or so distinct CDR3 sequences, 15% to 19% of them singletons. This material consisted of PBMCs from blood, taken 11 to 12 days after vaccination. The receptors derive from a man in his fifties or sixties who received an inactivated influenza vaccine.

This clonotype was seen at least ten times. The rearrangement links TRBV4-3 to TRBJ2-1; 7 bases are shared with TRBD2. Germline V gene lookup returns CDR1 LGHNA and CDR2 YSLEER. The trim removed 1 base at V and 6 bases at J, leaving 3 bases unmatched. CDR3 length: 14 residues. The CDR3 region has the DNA TGCGCCAGCAGCCAAGGGGAGGGGCGCAATGAGCAGTTCTTC. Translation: CASSQGEGRNEQFF.

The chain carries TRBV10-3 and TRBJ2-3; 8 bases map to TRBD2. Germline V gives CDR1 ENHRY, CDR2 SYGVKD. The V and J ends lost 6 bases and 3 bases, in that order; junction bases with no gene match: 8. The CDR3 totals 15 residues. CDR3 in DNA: TGTGCCATCAGACTAAGCGGGAGTGGTACAGATACGCAGTATTTT. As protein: CAIRLSGSGTDTQYF.

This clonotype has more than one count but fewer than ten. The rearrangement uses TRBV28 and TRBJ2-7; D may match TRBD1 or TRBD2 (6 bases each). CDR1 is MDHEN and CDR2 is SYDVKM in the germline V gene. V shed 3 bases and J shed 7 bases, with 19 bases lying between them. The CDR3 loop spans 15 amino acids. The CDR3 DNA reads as TGTGCCAGCAGTTTTAAAGGGGGAGGTATTAGAGAGCAGTACTTC. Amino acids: CASSFKGGGIREQYF.

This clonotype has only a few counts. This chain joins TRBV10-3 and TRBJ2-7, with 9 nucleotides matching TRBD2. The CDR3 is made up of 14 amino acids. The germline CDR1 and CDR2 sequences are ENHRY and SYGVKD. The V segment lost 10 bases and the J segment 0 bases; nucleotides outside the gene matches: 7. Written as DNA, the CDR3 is TGTGCCACGACCTCTAGCGGGGCCTCCTACGAGCAGTACTTC. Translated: CATTSSGASYEQYF.

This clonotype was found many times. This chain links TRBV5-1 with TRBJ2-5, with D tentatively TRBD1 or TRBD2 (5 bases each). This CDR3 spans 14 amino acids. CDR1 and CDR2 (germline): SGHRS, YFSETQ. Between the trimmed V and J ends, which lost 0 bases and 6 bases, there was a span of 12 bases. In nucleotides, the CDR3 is TGCGCCAGCAGCTTGGCTGGGGGTGAGCAGACCCAGTACTTC. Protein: CASSLAGGEQTQYF. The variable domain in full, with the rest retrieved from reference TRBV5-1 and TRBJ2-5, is KAGVTQTPRYLIKTRGQQVTLSCSPISGHRSVSWYQQTPGQGLQFLFEYFSETQRNKGNFPGRFSGRQFSNSRSEMNVSTLELGDSALYLCASSLAGGEQTQYFGPGTRLLVL.

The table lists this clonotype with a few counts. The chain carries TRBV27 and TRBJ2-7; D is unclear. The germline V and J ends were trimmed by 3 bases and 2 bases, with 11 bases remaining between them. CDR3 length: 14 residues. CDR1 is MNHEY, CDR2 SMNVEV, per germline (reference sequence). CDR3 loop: CASSFGVGTYEQYF. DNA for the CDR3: TGTGCCAGCAGTTTCGGAGTAGGGACCTACGAGCAGTACTTC.